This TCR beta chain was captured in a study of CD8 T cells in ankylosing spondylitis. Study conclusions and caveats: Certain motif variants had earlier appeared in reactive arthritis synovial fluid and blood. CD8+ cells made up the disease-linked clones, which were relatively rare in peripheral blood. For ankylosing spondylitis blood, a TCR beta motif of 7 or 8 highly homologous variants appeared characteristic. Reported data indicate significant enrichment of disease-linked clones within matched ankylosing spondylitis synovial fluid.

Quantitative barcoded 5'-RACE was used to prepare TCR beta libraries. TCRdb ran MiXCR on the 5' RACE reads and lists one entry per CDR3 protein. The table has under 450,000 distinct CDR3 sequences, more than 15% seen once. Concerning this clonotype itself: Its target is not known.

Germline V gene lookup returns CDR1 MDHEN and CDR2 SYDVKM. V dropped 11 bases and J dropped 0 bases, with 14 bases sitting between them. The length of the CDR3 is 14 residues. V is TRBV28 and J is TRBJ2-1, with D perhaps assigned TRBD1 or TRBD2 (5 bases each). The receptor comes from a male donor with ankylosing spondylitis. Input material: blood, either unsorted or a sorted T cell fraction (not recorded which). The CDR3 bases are TGTGCCTGCCTGGACACTAGCTCCTACAATGAGCAGTTCTTC. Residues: CACLDTSSYNEQFF.